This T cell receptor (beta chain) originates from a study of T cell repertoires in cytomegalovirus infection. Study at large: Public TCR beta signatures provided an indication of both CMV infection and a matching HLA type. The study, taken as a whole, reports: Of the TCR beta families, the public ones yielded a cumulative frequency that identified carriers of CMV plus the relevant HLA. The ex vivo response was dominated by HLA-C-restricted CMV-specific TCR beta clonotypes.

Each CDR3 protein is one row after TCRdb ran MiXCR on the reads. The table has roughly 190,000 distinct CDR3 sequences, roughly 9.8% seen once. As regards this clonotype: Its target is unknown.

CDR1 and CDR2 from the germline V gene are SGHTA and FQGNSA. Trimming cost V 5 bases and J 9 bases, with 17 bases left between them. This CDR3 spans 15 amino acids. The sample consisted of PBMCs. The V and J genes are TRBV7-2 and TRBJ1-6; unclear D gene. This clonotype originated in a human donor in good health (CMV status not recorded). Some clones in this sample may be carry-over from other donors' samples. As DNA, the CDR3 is TGTGCCAGCAGCCCAAACTCCGGAATCGGTTCACCCCTCCACTTT. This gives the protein CASSPNSGIGSPLHF.